The 5 T cell receptor beta chains given below trace back to one sample, sequenced in a study of PD-L1 blockade in urothelial cancer. The method was immunoSEQ multiplex PCR; TCRdb's version includes in-frame clones alone and lacks a portion of them. The sample holds about 130,000 clones, about 81% seen once. The time point here: pretreatment peripheral blood. The specimen was PBMCs, collected around atezolizumab (anti-PD-L1) treatment. These receptors were obtained from a man aged 50-59 years with urothelial cancer.

The rearrangement uses TRBV11-2 and TRBJ2-3, with 10 nucleotides matching TRBD2. The ends lost 3 bases at V and 3 bases at J; junction bases unmatched: 6. Per the germline V gene, CDR1 is SGHAT and CDR2 is FQNNGV. There are 16 residues in the CDR3. The CDR3, as DNA: TGTGCCAGCAGCTTCCAACTAGCGGGATCTACAGATACGCAGTATTTT. Residues: CASSFQLAGSTDTQYF.

This chain connects TRBV6-5 to TRBJ1-4; no firm D call. The CDR3 is made up of 13 amino acids. Trimming pared 6 bases from V and 8 bases from J, leaving 13 bases between. Germline CDR1 reads MNHEY; CDR2 reads SVGAGI. The CDR3 DNA is TGTGCCAGCAGGATGATGAAGCGGGAAAAACTGTTTTTT. This encodes CASRMMKREKLFF.

A single count supports this clone. The chain is built from TRBV7-8 and TRBJ1-3; TRBD1 matches 8 bases. With 6 bases clipped from V and 7 bases from J, the junction kept 2 bases outside the gene matches. Germline V gene data show CDR1 as SGHVS and CDR2 as FQNEAQ. This CDR3 has 12 residues. The CDR3 nucleotides are TGTGCCAGCAGTGACAGGGGTAACACCATATATTTT. Protein sequence: CASSDRGNTIYF.

The chain carries TRBV19 and TRBJ1-6, with D possibly being TRBD1 (6 bases). From germline, CDR1 is LNHDA and CDR2 SQIVND (reference sequence). V was shortened by 3 bases and J by 7 bases, with 7 bases between the two germline ends. CDR3 length equals 13 residues. The CDR3 here is CASSMDRNSPLHF. CDR3 sequence (DNA): TGTGCCAGTAGTATGGACAGAAATTCACCCCTCCACTTT.

V usage is TRBV7-3 and J usage is TRBJ2-7, with D possibly matching TRBD2 (5 bases). The CDR3 is 13 residues long. Germline lookup yields CDR1 SGHTA and CDR2 FQGTGA. V lost 4 bases and J lost 3, with 10 bases in between. The CDR3 loop is CASSSERGYEQYF. The CDR3, as DNA: TGTGCCAGCAGCTCGGAACGGGGCTACGAGCAGTACTTC.